The 19 T cell receptor beta chains below were found in one sample sequenced in a study of shared clonotypes between healthy human individuals. Some clones are missing from TCRdb's copy, which holds only in-frame ones; the method was immunoSEQ multiplex PCR. The profile shows about 360,000 clones, around 70% of them singletons. Material: memory CD4+ T cells sorted from blood. Specified subset: CD45RA-negative fraction. The receptor source for this set is a man aged 25 to 40 in good health.

The chain employs TRBV5-6 and TRBJ2-1; D is tentatively TRBD1 or TRBD2 (5 bases each). V lost 0 bases and J 4 bases, leaving 23 bases between the germline ends. CDR1 is SGHDT, CDR2 YYEEEE, per germline. The CDR3 contains 19 residues. The CDR3 spells CASSLVRDQGASNYNEQFF. Here the CDR3 DNA reads TGTGCCAGCAGCTTGGTCAGGGACCAAGGTGCCTCTAATTACAATGAGCAGTTCTTC.

The rearrangement links TRBV5-1 to TRBJ2-5; a possible D gene is TRBD2 (5 bases). This CDR3 comprises 14 residues. Trimming stripped 3 bases from V and 0 bases from J, with 9 bases between. Germline loops: CDR1 SGHRS, CDR2 YFSETQ. CDR3 loop: CASSSSGNQETQYF. The DNA of the CDR3 is TGCGCCAGCAGCTCCTCGGGGAACCAAGAGACCCAGTACTTC.

The chain uses TRBV25-1 and TRBJ2-7, with a possible D match to TRBD2 (6 bases). CDR1 is MGHDK, CDR2 SYGVNS, per germline. V was pared by 7 bases and J by 2 bases, with 15 bases between. The CDR3 has 14 amino acids. CDR3 DNA sequence: TGTGCCAGCACCCGGGACTTTCCAACCTACGAGCAGTACTTC. Translated, it gives CASTRDFPTYEQYF.

The CDR3 DNA reads TGCGCCAGCAGCCAAGATCCCCTTTCTGCGGGAGTCCAAGAGACCCAGTACTTC. This gives the protein CASSQDPLSAGVQETQYF. The gene calls are TRBV4-1 and TRBJ2-5; 7 positions match TRBD2. This CDR3 has 18 amino acids. The V and J ends lost 0 bases and 1 base, in that order; junction bases with no gene match: 11. Germline values: CDR1 MGHRA, CDR2 YSYEKL.

Notes on this clone: It is likely a read error: a sequence one base away is far more abundant. Other DNA sequences in this specimen translate into the identical CDR3. The J gene is TRBJ2-7, the V gene TRBV2; 7 bases are shared with TRBD1. This CDR3 region has 13 residues. Per germline, CDR1 SNHLY and CDR2 FYNNEI. CDR3 region: CASSWDSSYEQYF. The CDR3 DNA follows: TGTGCCAGCAGTTGGGACAGCTCCTACGAGCAATACTTC.

The V and J genes are TRBV6-5 and TRBJ1-1; the D is unclear. Germline CDR1 and CDR2: MNHEY and SVGAGI. This CDR3 is built from 12 residues. V gave up 0 bases and J gave up 1 base, with 0 bases separating them. CDR3 in DNA: TGTGCCAGCAGTTACTCGAACACTGAAGCTTTCTTT. Translating gives CASSYSNTEAFF.

V is TRBV5-4 and J is TRBJ2-3; D ambiguous. The V gene lost 4 bases and the J gene lost 2 bases, with 5 bases spanning the gap. Germline V lookup: CDR1 SGHNT, CDR2 YYREEE (reference sequence). This CDR3 is built from 12 residues. This chain's CDR3 is CASSTYTDTQYF. In DNA, the CDR3 is TGTGCCAGCAGCACATACACAGATACGCAGTATTTT.

To note about this clone: Only one base separates this from a far larger clonotype, so it likely reflects a read error. The rearrangement joins TRBV27 to TRBJ1-5, with D possibly matching TRBD1 (6 bases). The CDR3 loop spans 16 amino acids. Germline V lookup: CDR1 MNHEY, CDR2 SMNVEV (reference sequence). CDR3 nucleotides: TGTGCCGGCAGTTTATCCCCGCCTCAGGGGAATCAGCCCCAGCATTTT. Translating gives CAGSLSPPQGNQPQHF.

The table lists this clone with a few counts. The V and J genes are TRBV10-2 and TRBJ2-7; TRBD1 matches 9 bases. V shed 4 bases, J shed 0 bases, and the junction held 7 bases outside the gene matches. Germline CDR1 WSHSY, CDR2 SAAADI. This CDR3 is 16 amino acids long. CDR3 residues: CASSATGTGSSYEQYF. In DNA, the CDR3 is TGCGCCAGCAGTGCTACCGGGACAGGGTCCTCCTACGAGCAGTACTTC.

CDR3 sequence reads: CASRPNTGELFF. For the CDR3, the DNA is TGTGCCAGCAGACCTAACACCGGGGAGCTGTTTTTT. V and J are TRBV11-1 and TRBJ2-2, with unresolved D. CDR1 is SGHAT, CDR2 FQDESV, per germline (reference sequence). CDR3 length: 12 amino acids. V lost 6 bases and J lost 2, with 4 bases in between.

This clone was seen at least ten times. The chain employs TRBV9 and TRBJ2-3; D is undetermined. V gave up 1 base and J gave up 4 bases, with 7 bases separating them. Germline lookup yields CDR1 SGDLS and CDR2 YYNGEE. The CDR3 sequence is 13 residues long. The CDR3 sequence is CASSVMGSDTQYF. CDR3 nucleotide sequence: TGTGCCAGCAGCGTAATGGGGTCAGATACGCAGTATTTT.

The chain is built from TRBV9 and TRBJ1-4; 7 nucleotides match TRBD1. The V segment lost 3 bases and the J segment 7 bases; nucleotides outside the gene matches: 6. The CDR3 covers 14 residues. Germline-derived CDR1 and CDR2 are SGDLS and YYNGEE. Here the CDR3 DNA reads TGTGCCAGCAGCGCCTCCGGGACAGTTGAAAAACTGTTTTTT. Its translation: CASSASGTVEKLFF.

The V gene is TRBV5-1, the J gene TRBJ2-1; TRBD2 is a possible D gene (6 bases). The CDR3 covers 12 residues. V lost 4 bases, J lost 10 bases, and 12 bases lay in between. Germline CDR1 is SGHRS and CDR2 is YFSETQ. The CDR3 is CASSPGRREQFF. CDR3 in DNA: TGCGCCAGCAGCCCAGGGAGGAGGGAGCAGTTCTTC. Complete variable domain (other parts from reference TRBV5-1 and TRBJ2-1): KAGVTQTPRYLIKTRGQQVTLSCSPISGHRSVSWYQQTPGQGLQFLFEYFSETQRNKGNFPGRFSGRQFSNSRSEMNVSTLELGDSALYLCASSPGRREQFFGPGTRLTVL.

DNA of the CDR3: TGTGCCAGTAGTATAGCACAGGGGGCTGGAGAGCAGTACTTC. This codes for CASSIAQGAGEQYF. The chain couples TRBV19 to TRBJ2-7; 9 bases are a match to TRBD1. Unmatched junction bases numbered 5, after V lost 1 base and J lost 7 bases. CDR3 size: 14 residues. From germline, CDR1 is LNHDA and CDR2 SQIVND (reference sequence).

The CDR3, as DNA: TGTGCCAGCAGCCTCACGGGACAGTTTGGGCAGTTCTTC. This translates into CASSLTGQFGQFF. The J gene is TRBJ2-1, the V gene TRBV5-4; the match to TRBD1 covers 7 bases. CDR1 and CDR2 (germline): SGHNT, YYREEE (reference sequence). The CDR3 runs to 13 residues. J gave up 12 bases and V 4 bases, and 10 bases lay outside the gene matches. Variable domain in full (rest from reference TRBV5-4 and TRBJ2-1): ETGVTQSPTHLIKTRGQQVTLRCSSQSGHNTVSWYQQALGQGPQFIFQYYREEENGRGNFPPRFSGLQFPNYSSELNVNALELDDSALYLCASSLTGQFGQFFGPGTRLTVL.

The chain combines TRBV4-1 with TRBJ1-5, with 9 bases lining up with TRBD1. The V gene end was trimmed by 0 bases and the J gene end by 7 bases; junction bases not matched to a gene: 4. Germline V gives CDR1 MGHRA, CDR2 YSYEKL. This CDR3 comprises 15 residues. Written as DNA, the CDR3 is TGCGCCAGCAGCCAAGAGGACAGGGGATTACAGCCCCAGCATTTT. This gives the protein CASSQEDRGLQPQHF.

The V call is TRBV7-2, the J call TRBJ2-5, with D maybe TRBD1 (6 bases). The CDR3 totals 14 residues. The V end lost 1 base, the J end lost 4 bases, and 10 bases lay between the germline ends. CDR1 SGHTA and CDR2 FQGNSA come from the germline V gene. CDR3 nucleotide sequence: TGTGCCAGCAGCTTAGTTGAGACAGGAGAGACCCAGTACTTC. Translation gives CASSLVETGETQYF.

The gene calls are TRBV2 and TRBJ2-6; D ambiguous. Germline loops: CDR1 SNHLY, CDR2 FYNNEI. The CDR3 is 15 amino acids. V was trimmed by 6 bases and J by 2 bases, leaving 11 bases between them. The CDR3 DNA reads TGTGCCAGCAGGATCCTATTGACTGGGGCCAACGTCCTGACTTTC. It encodes CASRILLTGANVLTF.

The chain joins TRBV5-1 to TRBJ2-7, with 12 bases matching TRBD2. V dropped 1 base and J dropped 2; count of bases not matched to a gene: 4. Germline V gene lookup returns CDR1 SGHRS and CDR2 YFSETQ. The CDR3 loop spans 16 amino acids. CDR3 in amino acids: CASSLTTSGRTYEQYF. CDR3 coding DNA: TGCGCCAGCAGCTTGACGACTAGCGGGAGAACCTACGAGCAGTACTTC. Combining the CDR3 with reference TRBV5-1 and TRBJ2-7 gives the whole variable domain KAGVTQTPRYLIKTRGQQVTLSCSPISGHRSVSWYQQTPGQGLQFLFEYFSETQRNKGNFPGRFSGRQFSNSRSEMNVSTLELGDSALYLCASSLTTSGRTYEQYFGPGTRLTVT.